This is a list of T cell receptor beta chains from one sample in a study of early stage breast cancer tumors. Method: immunoSEQ multiplex PCR; TCRdb's copy keeps in-frame clones and lacks some. The sample comprises about 24,000 clones, roughly 64% of which are singletons, and about a tenth rests with the top ten. What was sequenced was breast tumor tissue. These receptor sequences come from a person between 55 and 69 years old with breast cancer. CDR3s include the opening cysteine and the closing phenylalanine or tryptophan. The D gene is left open where the match is weak. Where a row states a size, it is once, few, many or the class of an expanded clone; other rows omit it.

V gene: TRBV28
J gene: TRBJ1-2
clone size: .
D gene: .
CDR3 DNA: TGTGCCAGCTCAGGGTTTGGCTACACCTTC
CDR3 protein: CASSGFGYTF

V gene: TRBV27
J gene: TRBJ2-7
clone size: .
D gene: .
CDR3 DNA: TGTGCCAGCAGTTCTCAGAGGAGCTACGAGCAGTACTTC
CDR3 protein: CASSSQRSYEQYF

V gene: TRBV15
J gene: TRBJ2-1
clone size: .
D gene: TRBD2
CDR3 DNA: TGTGCCACCAGCAGAGGGGGACTATACAATGAGCAGTTCTTC
CDR3 protein: CATSRGGLYNEQFF

V gene: TRBV4-1
J gene: TRBJ1-1
clone size: .
D gene: .
CDR3 DNA: TGCGCCAGCAGCCAAGAGCCTACCTCGTCTCGGCAGGGTAGGGGTAGGTGGACTGAAGCTTTCTTT
CDR3 protein: CASSQEPTSSRQGRGRWTEAFF

V gene: TRBV5-1
J gene: TRBJ2-1
clone size: .
D gene: .
CDR3 DNA: TGCGCCAGCTCCGAAGGGGAGGTACAGTTCTTC
CDR3 protein: CASSEGEVQFF

V gene: TRBV18
J gene: TRBJ2-4
clone size: few
D gene: .
CDR3 DNA: TGTGCCAGCTCAACCGGACCGACAGGGACTCTAGCCAAAAACATTCAGTACTTC
CDR3 protein: CASSTGPTGTLAKNIQYF

V gene: TRBV7-3
J gene: TRBJ2-1
clone size: .
D gene: .
CDR3 DNA: TGTGCCAGCAGCTTATCAGGCAGGCCCCGGATGGATGAGCAGTTCTTC
CDR3 protein: CASSLSGRPRMDEQFF

V gene: TRBV19
J gene: TRBJ1-4
clone size: .
D gene: .
CDR3 DNA: TGTGCCAGTAGGTACCGGGAACGAGAAAAACTGTTTTTT
CDR3 protein: CASRYREREKLFF

V gene: TRBV7-2
J gene: TRBJ1-1
clone size: .
D gene: .
CDR3 DNA: TGTGCCAGCAGCTTAGGGGGCTTGGGGTGGGCTTTCTTT
CDR3 protein: CASSLGGLGWAFF

V gene: TRBV7-2
J gene: TRBJ2-2
clone size: .
D gene: TRBD2
CDR3 DNA: TGTGCCAGCAGCCCGACGGGACTAGCGGGCTTCACCGGGGAGCTGTTTTTT
CDR3 protein: CASSPTGLAGFTGELFF

V gene: TRBV19
J gene: TRBJ1-3
clone size: few
D gene: TRBD1
CDR3 DNA: TGTGCCAGTAGTGACCGGACAGGCTTCTCTGGAAACACCATATATTTT
CDR3 protein: CASSDRTGFSGNTIYF

V gene: TRBV20-1
J gene: TRBJ1-2
clone size: .
D gene: .
CDR3 DNA: TGCAGTGCCCCCTTTTCCTATGGCTACACCTTC
CDR3 protein: CSAPFSYGYTF

V gene: TRBV19
J gene: TRBJ1-2
clone size: .
D gene: .
CDR3 DNA: TGTGCCAGTACCCGCCTAGGGGCGGACTATGGCTACACCTTC
CDR3 protein: CASTRLGADYGYTF

V gene: TRBV5-8
J gene: TRBJ2-3
clone size: once
D gene: TRBD2
CDR3 DNA: TGTGCCAGCAGCTTGTCTAGCGGGAGTACAGATACGCAGTATTTT
CDR3 protein: CASSLSSGSTDTQYF

V gene: TRBV15
J gene: TRBJ1-1
clone size: .
D gene: .
CDR3 DNA: TGTGCCACCAGCAGGCGCAGGGAGAACACTGAAGCTTTCTTT
CDR3 protein: CATSRRRENTEAFF

V gene: TRBV28
J gene: TRBJ2-4
clone size: .
D gene: TRBD2
CDR3 DNA: TGTGCCAGCAGTTTATCTATGGGTGGGAGGGCTAAAAACATTCAGTACTTC
CDR3 protein: CASSLSMGGRAKNIQYF

V gene: TRBV27
J gene: TRBJ2-1
clone size: .
D gene: .
CDR3 DNA: TGTGCCAGCAGTTTGAGATTCGTTTCGCGGTTAAGCTCCTACAATGAGCAGTTCTTC
CDR3 protein: CASSLRFVSRLSSYNEQFF

V gene: TRBV5-8
J gene: TRBJ2-5
clone size: .
D gene: TRBD1
CDR3 DNA: TGTGCCAGCACCATGACAGGGCGGGAAGAGACCCAGTACTTC
CDR3 protein: CASTMTGREETQYF

V gene: TRBV7-3
J gene: TRBJ2-5
clone size: .
D gene: .
CDR3 DNA: TGTGCCAGCAGCTTAGAAGCAGGGGAAAGAGAGACCCAGTACTTC
CDR3 protein: CASSLEAGERETQYF

V gene: TRBV28
J gene: TRBJ1-4
clone size: .
D gene: .
CDR3 DNA: TGTGCCAGCAGTTCGACGGGGGGAGGTGAAAAACTGTTTTTT
CDR3 protein: CASSSTGGGEKLFF

V gene: TRBV11-2
J gene: TRBJ2-7
clone size: .
D gene: .
CDR3 DNA: TGTGCCAGCAGCTTTTCCAAAACCTACGAGCAGTACTTC
CDR3 protein: CASSFSKTYEQYF

V gene: TRBV19
J gene: TRBJ2-2
clone size: .
D gene: .
CDR3 DNA: TGTGCCAGTAGTGATCAGGGGAACACCGGGGAGCTGTTTTTT
CDR3 protein: CASSDQGNTGELFF

V gene: TRBV10-3
J gene: TRBJ1-1
clone size: .
D gene: .
CDR3 DNA: TGTGCCATCAGTAGAGGGGGAAACACTGAAGCTTTCTTT
CDR3 protein: CAISRGGNTEAFF

V gene: TRBV28
J gene: TRBJ1-2
clone size: .
D gene: .
CDR3 DNA: TGTGCCAGCAGTTTAGCGGGGGCCGAGAATGGCTACACCTTC
CDR3 protein: CASSLAGAENGYTF

V gene: TRBV5-1
J gene: TRBJ2-1
clone size: few
D gene: TRBD2
CDR3 DNA: TGCGCCAGCAGCCCTCAATACGGGGGGAACTACAATGAGCAGTTCTTC
CDR3 protein: CASSPQYGGNYNEQFF

V gene: TRBV11-2
J gene: TRBJ2-5
clone size: .
D gene: TRBD1
CDR3 DNA: TGTGCCAGCAGCTCAGACAGGGGGCATTCAGAGACCCAGTACTTC
CDR3 protein: CASSSDRGHSETQYF

V gene: TRBV10-3
J gene: TRBJ2-2
clone size: .
D gene: TRBD1
CDR3 DNA: TGTGCCATCAGGAGACAGGGAACCGGGGAGCTGTTTTTT
CDR3 protein: CAIRRQGTGELFF

V gene: TRBV6-5
J gene: TRBJ1-1
clone size: .
D gene: .
CDR3 DNA: TGTGCCAGCAGTTACTCGAGAGGGAACACTGAAGCTTTCTTT
CDR3 protein: CASSYSRGNTEAFF

V gene: TRBV28
J gene: TRBJ1-3
clone size: .
D gene: .
CDR3 DNA: TGTGCCAGCAGTTTATCTATTCCTGGGGGGTCAGGAAACACCATATATTTT
CDR3 protein: CASSLSIPGGSGNTIYF

V gene: TRBV10-3
J gene: TRBJ2-7
clone size: .
D gene: TRBD2
CDR3 DNA: TGTGCCATCAGTTTCGGACTAGCGGGAGTGAAGGGAGACGAGCAGTACTTC
CDR3 protein: CAISFGLAGVKGDEQYF

V gene: TRBV18
J gene: TRBJ1-1
clone size: .
D gene: .
CDR3 DNA: TGTGCCAGCTCACCACCCGGGGAATCGAACACTGAAGCTTTCTTT
CDR3 protein: CASSPPGESNTEAFF

V gene: TRBV6-1
J gene: TRBJ2-7
clone size: few
D gene: TRBD2
CDR3 DNA: TGTGCCAGCAGTACCAGGGGAGGACTAGCGGGATGGTACTTC
CDR3 protein: CASSTRGGLAGWYF